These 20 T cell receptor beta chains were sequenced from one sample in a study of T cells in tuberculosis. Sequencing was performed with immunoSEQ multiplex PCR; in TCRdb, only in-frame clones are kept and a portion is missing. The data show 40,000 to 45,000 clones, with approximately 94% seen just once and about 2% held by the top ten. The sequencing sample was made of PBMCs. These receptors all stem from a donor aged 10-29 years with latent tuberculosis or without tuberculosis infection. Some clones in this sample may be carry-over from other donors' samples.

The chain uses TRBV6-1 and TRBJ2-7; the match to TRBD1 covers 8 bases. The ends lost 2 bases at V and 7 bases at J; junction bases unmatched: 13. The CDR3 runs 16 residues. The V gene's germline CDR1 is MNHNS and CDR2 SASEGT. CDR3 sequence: CASSETIGQGAGEQYF. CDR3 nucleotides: TGTGCCAGCAGTGAAACTATAGGGCAGGGGGCGGGAGAGCAGTACTTC.

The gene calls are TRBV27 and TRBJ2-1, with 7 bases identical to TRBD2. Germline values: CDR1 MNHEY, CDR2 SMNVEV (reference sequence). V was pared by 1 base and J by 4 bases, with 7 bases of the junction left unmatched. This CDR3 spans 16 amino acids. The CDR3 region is CASSLYRGGGYNEQFF. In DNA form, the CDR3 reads TGTGCCAGCAGTTTATATCGCGGGGGAGGTTACAATGAGCAGTTCTTC.

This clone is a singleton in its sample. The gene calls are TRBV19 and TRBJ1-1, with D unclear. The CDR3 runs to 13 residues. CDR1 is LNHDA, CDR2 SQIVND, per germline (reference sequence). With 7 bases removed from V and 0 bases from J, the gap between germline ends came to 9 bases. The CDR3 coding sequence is TGTGCCAGTAATAGCTGGATGAACACTGAAGCTTTCTTT. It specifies CASNSWMNTEAFF.

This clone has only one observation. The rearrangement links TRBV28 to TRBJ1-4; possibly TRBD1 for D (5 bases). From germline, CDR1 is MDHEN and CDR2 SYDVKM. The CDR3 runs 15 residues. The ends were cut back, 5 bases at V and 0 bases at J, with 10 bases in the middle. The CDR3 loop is CASSQDSATNEKLFF. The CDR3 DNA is TGTGCCAGCAGTCAAGACAGCGCAACTAATGAAAAACTGTTTTTT.

CDR3: CASSPLHPRFNTGELFF. The CDR3 region has the DNA TGCGCCAGCAGCCCTTTACACCCACGCTTCAACACCGGGGAGCTGTTTTTT. The chain employs TRBV4-1 and TRBJ2-2; D not resolved. Trimming took 4 bases from V and 2 from J, leaving 17 bases between them. Germline CDR1 MGHRA, CDR2 YSYEKL. The CDR3 runs 17 residues.

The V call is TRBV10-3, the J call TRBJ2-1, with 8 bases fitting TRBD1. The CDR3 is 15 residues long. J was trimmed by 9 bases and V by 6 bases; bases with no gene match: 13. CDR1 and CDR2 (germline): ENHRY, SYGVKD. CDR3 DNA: TGTGCCATCAGGGACATGGACAGGGCTTTGGGTGAGCAGTTCTTC. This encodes CAIRDMDRALGEQFF.

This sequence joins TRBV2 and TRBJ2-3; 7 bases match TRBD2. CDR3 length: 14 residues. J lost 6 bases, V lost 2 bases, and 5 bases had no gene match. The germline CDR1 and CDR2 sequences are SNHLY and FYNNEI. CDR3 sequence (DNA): TGTGCCAGCAGTGAATGGGAGGGTCGGGATACGCAGTATTTT. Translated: CASSEWEGRDTQYF. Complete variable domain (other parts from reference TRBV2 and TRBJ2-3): EPEVTQTPSHQVTQMGQEVILRCVPISNHLYFYWYRQILGQKVEFLVSFYNNEISEKSEIFDDQFSVERPDGSNFTLKIRSTKLEDSAMYFCASSEWEGRDTQYFGPGTRLTVL.

The CDR3 DNA follows: TGCGCCAGCAGCCAAGATTTAGAGTCGTATGAGCAGTTCTTC. This sequence encodes CASSQDLESYEQFF. The J gene is TRBJ2-1, the V gene TRBV4-3; no firm D call. CDR3 length: 14 residues. CDR1 is LGHNA and CDR2 is YSLEER in the germline V gene. V lost 0 bases, J lost 8 bases, and 11 bases lay in between.

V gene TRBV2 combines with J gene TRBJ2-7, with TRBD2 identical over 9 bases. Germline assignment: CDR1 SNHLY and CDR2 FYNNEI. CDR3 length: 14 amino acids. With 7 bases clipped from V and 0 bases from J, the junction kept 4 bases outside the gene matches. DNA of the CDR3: TGTGCCAGCATTAAGCGGGAGGTCTCCTACGAGCAGTACTTC. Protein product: CASIKREVSYEQYF.

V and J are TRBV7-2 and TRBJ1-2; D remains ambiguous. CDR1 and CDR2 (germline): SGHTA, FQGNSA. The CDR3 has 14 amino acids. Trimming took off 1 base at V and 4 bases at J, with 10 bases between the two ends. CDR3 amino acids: CASSLDGRLYGYTF. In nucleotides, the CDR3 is TGTGCCAGCAGCTTAGACGGTCGCCTCTATGGCTACACCTTC.

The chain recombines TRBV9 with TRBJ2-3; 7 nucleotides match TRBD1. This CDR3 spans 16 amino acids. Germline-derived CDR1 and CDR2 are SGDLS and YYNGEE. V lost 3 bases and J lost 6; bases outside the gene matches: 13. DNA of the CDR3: TGTGCCAGCAGCGCCGGGACAGAGGTTTCTGCGGATACGCAGTATTTT. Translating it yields CASSAGTEVSADTQYF.

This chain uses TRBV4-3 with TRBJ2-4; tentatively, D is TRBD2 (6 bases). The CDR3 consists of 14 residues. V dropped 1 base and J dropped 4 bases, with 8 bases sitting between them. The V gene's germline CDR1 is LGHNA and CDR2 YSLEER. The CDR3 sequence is CASSQAGGKNIQYF. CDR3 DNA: TGCGCCAGCAGCCAAGCCGGGGGAAAAAACATTCAGTACTTC.

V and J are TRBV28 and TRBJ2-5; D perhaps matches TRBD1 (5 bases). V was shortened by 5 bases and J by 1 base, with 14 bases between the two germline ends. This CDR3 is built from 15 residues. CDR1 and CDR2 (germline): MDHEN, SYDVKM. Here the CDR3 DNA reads TGTGCCAGCAGTGGCAGGGCGACCGGCCAAGAGACCCAGTACTTC. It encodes CASSGRATGQETQYF.

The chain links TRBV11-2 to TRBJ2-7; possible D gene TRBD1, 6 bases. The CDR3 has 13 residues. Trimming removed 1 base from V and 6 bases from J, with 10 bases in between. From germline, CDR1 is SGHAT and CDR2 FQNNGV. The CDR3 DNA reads TGTGCCAGCAGCTTAGTTGGCAGGGGCGAGCAGTACTTC. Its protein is CASSLVGRGEQYF.

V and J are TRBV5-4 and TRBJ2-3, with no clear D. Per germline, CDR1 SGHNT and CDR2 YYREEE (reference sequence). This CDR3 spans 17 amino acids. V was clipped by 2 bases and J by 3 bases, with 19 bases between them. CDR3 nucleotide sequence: TGTGCCAGCAGCTTATCCGATAACAGCCAGAATACAGATACGCAGTATTTT. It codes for CASSLSDNSQNTDTQYF.

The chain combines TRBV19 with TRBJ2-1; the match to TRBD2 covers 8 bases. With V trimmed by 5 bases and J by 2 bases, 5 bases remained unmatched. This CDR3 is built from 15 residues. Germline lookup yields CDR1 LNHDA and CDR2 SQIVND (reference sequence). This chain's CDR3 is CASSPTSGTYNEQFF. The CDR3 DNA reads TGTGCCAGTAGTCCTACTAGCGGCACCTACAATGAGCAGTTCTTC.

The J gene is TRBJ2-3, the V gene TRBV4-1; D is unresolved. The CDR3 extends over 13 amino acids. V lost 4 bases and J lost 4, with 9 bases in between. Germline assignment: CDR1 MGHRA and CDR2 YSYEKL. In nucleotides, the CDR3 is TGCGCCAGCAGCCCCGTTTTCGCAGATACGCAGTATTTT. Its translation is CASSPVFADTQYF.

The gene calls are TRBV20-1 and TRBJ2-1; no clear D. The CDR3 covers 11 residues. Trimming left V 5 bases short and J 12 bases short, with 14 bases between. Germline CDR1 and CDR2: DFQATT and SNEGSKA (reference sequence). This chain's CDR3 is CSAGKEPGQFF. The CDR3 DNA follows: TGCAGTGCTGGAAAAGAACCGGGGCAGTTCTTC.

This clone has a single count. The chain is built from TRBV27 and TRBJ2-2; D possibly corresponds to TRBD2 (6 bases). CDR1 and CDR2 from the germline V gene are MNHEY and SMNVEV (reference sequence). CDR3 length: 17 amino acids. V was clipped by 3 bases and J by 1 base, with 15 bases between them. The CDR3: CASSFFGVSGNTGELFF. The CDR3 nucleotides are TGTGCCAGCAGTTTTTTTGGTGTTAGCGGGAACACCGGGGAGCTGTTTTTT.

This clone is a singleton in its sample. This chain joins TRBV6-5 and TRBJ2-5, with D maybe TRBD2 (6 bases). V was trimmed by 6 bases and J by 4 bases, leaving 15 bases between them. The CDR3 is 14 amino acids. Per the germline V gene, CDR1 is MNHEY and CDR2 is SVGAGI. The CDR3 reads CASSTGGDIETQYF. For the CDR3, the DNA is TGTGCCAGCAGCACCGGAGGGGATATAGAGACCCAGTACTTC.